This T cell receptor (beta chain) appears in the sequencing data of a study of blood T cells in healthy people across ages. Findings and limits, study-wide: Whereas aged donors had fewer naive CD4+ cells, long-lived donors had more of them and higher diversity. Naive and antigen-experienced cells could not be conclusively compared, given unsorted PBMCs.

This clonotype came up many times. Its antigen is not known. They isolated at least 6 million PBMCs from each sample. A second PCR of roughly 6 to 12 cycles used a sample-barcoded 5' primer and a J-beta primer mix. TCRdb analysed the 5' RACE reads with MiXCR anew, one entry per CDR3 protein. The sample shows roughly 640,000 distinct CDR3 sequences, about 30% of them seen only once. CDR3 length: 15 residues. Germline CDR1 SEHNR, CDR2 FQNEAQ (reference sequence). Trimming removed 3 bases from V and 0 bases from J, with 10 bases in between. The sample comprised blood. The receptor's source is a woman of 80 years or more in good health. The chain carries TRBV7-9 and TRBJ2-3, with D unclear. CDR3 nucleotide sequence: TGTGCCAGCAGCTTCCTCGACGGTAGCACAGATACGCAGTATTTT. This gives the protein CASSFLDGSTDTQYF.